This TCR beta chain was sequenced for a study of cytomegalovirus exposure and HLA in healthy donors. This clone showed up just once. The antigen is unknown. The CDR3 extends over 14 amino acids. The V and J ends lost 1 base and 9 bases, in that order; junction bases with no gene match: 6. Germline lookup yields CDR1 MNHEY and CDR2 SVGAGI. PCR primers comprised 60 Vbeta and 13 Jbeta primers. Using immunoSEQ multiplex PCR, the repertoire was profiled, and TCRdb retains in-frame clones only, with some absent. The repertoire includes 180,000 or so clones, approximately 85% of them detected once, and about 9.3% sits in the top ten. The study, taken as a whole, reports: Associated with cytomegalovirus, according to the listing, were fewer than 200 TCR beta chains. V segments that were indistinguishable, TRBV6-2 and TRBV6-3 among them, were omitted from analysis. A classifier reportedly called cytomegalovirus status with high sensitivity and specificity.

The clonotype originates from a man between 18 and 35 years old in good health and CMV-seropositive. V usage is TRBV6-5 and J usage is TRBJ2-1, with 7 bases lining up with TRBD1. The sample comprised PBMCs. For the CDR3, the DNA is TGTGCCAGCAGTTACTTTCGACAGGGTGGTGAGCAGTTCTTC. Its protein is CASSYFRQGGEQFF.